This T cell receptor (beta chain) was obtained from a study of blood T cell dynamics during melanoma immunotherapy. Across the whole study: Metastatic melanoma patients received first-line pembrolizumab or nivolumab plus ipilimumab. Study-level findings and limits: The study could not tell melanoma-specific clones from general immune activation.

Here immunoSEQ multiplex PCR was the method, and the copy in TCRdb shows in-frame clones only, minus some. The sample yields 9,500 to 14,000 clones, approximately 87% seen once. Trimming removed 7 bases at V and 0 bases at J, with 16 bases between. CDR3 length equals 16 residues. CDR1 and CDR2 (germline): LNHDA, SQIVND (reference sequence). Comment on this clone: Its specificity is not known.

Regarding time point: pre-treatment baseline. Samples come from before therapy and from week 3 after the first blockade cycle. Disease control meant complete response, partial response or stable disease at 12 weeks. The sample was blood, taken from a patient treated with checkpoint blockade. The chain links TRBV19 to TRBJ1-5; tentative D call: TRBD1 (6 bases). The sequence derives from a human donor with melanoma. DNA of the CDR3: TGTGCCAGTAACGCAGGGGAACGGATTAGCAATCAGCCCCAGCATTTT. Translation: CASNAGERISNQPQHF.